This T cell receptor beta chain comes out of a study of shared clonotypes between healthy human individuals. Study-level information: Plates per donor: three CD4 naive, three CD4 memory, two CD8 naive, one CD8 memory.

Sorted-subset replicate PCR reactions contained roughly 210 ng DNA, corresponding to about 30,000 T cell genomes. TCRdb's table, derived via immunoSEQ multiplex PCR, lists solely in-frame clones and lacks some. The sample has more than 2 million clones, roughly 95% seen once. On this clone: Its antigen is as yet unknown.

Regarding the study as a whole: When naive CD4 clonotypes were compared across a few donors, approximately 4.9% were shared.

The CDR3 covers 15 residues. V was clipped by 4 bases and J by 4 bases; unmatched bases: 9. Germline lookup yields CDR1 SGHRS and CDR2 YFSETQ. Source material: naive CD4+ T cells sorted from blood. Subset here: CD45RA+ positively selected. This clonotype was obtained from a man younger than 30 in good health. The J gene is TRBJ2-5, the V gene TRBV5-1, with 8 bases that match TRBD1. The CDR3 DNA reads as TGCGCCAGCAGCCCGGATCAGGGGGCTCGAGAGACCCAGTACTTC. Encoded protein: CASSPDQGARETQYF.